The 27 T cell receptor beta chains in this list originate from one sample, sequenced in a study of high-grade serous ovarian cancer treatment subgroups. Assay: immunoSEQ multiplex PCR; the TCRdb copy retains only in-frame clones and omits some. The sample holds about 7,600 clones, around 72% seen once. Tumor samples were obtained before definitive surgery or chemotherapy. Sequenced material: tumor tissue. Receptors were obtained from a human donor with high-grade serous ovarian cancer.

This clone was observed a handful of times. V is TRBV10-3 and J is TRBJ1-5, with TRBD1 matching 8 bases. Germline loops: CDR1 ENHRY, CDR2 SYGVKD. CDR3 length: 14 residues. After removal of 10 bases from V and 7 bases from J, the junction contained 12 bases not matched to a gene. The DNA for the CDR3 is TGTGCCACCCGACCTGGACAGGGAGGCCAGCCCCAGCATTTT. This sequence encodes CATRPGQGGQPQHF.

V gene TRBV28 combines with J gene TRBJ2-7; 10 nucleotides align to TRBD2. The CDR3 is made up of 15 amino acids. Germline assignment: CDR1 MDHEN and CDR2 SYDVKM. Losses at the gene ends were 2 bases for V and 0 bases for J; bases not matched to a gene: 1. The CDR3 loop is CASSLGTSVSYEQYF. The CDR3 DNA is TGTGCCAGCAGTTTAGGGACTAGCGTCTCCTACGAGCAGTACTTC.

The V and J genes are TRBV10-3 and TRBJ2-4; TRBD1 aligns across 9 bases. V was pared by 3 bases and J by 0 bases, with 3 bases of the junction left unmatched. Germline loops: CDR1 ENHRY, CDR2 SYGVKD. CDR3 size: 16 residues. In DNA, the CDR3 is TGTGCCATCAGTGACACAGGGGGCCTAGCCAAAAACATTCAGTACTTC. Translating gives CAISDTGGLAKNIQYF.

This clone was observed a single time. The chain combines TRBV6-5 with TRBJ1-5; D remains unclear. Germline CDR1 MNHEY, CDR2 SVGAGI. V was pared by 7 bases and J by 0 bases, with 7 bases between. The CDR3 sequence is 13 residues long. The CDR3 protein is CASNEYSNQPQHF. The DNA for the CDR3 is TGTGCCAGCAACGAGTATAGCAATCAGCCCCAGCATTTT.

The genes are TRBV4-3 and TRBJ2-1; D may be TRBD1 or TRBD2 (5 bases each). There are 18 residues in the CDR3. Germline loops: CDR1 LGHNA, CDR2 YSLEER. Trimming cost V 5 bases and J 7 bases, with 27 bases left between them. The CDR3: CASSTRTTYRLPGNEQFF. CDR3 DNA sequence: TGCGCCAGCAGCACGCGCACAACTTACAGGTTGCCGGGGAATGAGCAGTTCTTC.

The CDR3, as DNA: TGTGCCATCAGTTTAACAGGGAGTGAAACAGATACGCAGTATTTT. Protein: CAISLTGSETDTQYF. The genes are TRBV10-3 and TRBJ2-3; weak D call: TRBD1 (6 bases). Germline values: CDR1 ENHRY, CDR2 SYGVKD. The CDR3 consists of 15 residues. The ends were cut back, 5 bases at V and 3 bases at J, with 15 bases in the middle.

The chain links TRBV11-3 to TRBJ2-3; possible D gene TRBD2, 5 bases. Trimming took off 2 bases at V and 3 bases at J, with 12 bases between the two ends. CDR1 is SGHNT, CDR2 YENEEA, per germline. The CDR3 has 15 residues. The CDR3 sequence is CASSLTQSGTDTQYF. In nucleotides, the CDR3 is TGTGCCAGCAGCTTAACCCAGAGCGGTACAGATACGCAGTATTTT.

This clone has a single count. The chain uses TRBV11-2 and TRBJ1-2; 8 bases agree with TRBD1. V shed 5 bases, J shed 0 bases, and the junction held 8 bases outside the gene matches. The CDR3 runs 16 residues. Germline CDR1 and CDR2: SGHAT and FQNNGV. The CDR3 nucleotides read TGTGCCAGCAGCCCGACAGGGGCCAACCCTAACTATGGCTACACCTTC. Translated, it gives CASSPTGANPNYGYTF.

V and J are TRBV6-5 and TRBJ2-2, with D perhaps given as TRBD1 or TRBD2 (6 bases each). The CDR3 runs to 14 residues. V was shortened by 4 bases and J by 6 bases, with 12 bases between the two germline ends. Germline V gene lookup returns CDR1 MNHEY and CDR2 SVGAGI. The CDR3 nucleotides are TGTGCCAGCAGTTTCGGGGGCGCCCCCGGGGAGCTGTTTTTT. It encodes CASSFGGAPGELFF.

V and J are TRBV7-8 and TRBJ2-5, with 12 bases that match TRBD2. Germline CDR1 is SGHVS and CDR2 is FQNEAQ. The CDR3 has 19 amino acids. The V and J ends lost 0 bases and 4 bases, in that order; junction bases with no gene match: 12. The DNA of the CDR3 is TGTGCCAGCAGCTTAGCGGGACCTAGCGGGAGGGCGTTGGGAGAGACCCAGTACTTC. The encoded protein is CASSLAGPSGRALGETQYF.

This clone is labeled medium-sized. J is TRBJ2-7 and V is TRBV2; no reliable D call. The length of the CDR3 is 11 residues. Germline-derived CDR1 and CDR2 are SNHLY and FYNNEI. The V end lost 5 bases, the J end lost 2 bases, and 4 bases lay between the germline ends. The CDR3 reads CASSFPYEQYF. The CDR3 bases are TGTGCCAGCAGTTTCCCCTACGAGCAGTACTTC. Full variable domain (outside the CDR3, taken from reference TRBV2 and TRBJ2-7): EPEVTQTPSHQVTQMGQEVILRCVPISNHLYFYWYRQILGQKVEFLVSFYNNEISEKSEIFDDQFSVERPDGSNFTLKIRSTKLEDSAMYFCASSFPYEQYFGPGTRLTVT.

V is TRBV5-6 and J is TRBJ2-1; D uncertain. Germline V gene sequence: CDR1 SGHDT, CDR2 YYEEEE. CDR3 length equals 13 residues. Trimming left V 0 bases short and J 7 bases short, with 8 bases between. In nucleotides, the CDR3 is TGTGCCAGCAGCTTGGGGGTATGGAATGAGCAGTTCTTC. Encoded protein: CASSLGVWNEQFF.

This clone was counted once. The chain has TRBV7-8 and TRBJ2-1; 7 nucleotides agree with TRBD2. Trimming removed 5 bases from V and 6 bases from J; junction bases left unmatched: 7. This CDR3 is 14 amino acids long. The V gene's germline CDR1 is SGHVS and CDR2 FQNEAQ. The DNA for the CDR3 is TGTGCCAGCAGCCCCCGGGACTATAGCAATGAGCAGTTCTTC. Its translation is CASSPRDYSNEQFF.

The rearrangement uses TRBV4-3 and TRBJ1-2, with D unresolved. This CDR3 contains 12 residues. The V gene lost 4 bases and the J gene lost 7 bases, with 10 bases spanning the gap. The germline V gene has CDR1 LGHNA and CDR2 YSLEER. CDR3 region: CASSRPPGGYTF. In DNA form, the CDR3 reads TGCGCCAGCAGCCGACCGCCGGGTGGCTACACCTTC.

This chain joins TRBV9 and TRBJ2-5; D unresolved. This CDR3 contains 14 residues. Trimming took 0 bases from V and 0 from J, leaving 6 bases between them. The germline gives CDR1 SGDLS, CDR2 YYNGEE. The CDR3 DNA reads TGTGCCAGCAGCGTAGACTCAGACCAAGAGACCCAGTACTTC. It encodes CASSVDSDQETQYF.

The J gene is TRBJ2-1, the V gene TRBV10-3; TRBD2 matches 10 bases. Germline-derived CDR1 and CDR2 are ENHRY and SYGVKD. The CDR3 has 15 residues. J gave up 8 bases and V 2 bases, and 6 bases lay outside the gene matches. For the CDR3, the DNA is TGTGCCATCAGTGAGGGGGCTAGCGGGAGTGATGAGCAGTTCTTC. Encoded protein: CAISEGASGSDEQFF.

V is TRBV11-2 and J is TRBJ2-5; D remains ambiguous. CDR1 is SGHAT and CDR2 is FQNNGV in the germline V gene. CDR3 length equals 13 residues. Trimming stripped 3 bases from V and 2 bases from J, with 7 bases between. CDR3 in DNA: TGTGCCAGCAGCTTTATCCCGCAAGAGACCCAGTACTTC. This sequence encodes CASSFIPQETQYF.

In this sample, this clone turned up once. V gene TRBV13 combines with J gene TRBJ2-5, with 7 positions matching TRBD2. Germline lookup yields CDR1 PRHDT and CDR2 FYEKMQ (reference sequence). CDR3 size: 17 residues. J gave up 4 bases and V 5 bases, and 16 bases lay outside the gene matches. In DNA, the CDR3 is TGTGCCAGCAGCGGTGGGGGGGTGGACTCCCCCGGAGAGACCCAGTACTTC. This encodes CASSGGGVDSPGETQYF.

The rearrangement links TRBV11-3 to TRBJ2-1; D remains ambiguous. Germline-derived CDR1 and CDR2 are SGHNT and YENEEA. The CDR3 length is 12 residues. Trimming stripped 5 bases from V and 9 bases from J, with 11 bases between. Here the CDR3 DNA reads TGTGCCAGCAGCCTCCCGTCATTTGAGCAGTTCTTC. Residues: CASSLPSFEQFF.

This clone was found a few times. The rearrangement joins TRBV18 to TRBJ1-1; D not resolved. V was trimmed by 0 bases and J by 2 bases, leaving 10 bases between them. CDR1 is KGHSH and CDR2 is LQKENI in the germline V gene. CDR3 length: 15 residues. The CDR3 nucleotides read TGTGCCAGCTCACCACCGATGTATCTCAACACTGAAGCTTTCTTT. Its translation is CASSPPMYLNTEAFF. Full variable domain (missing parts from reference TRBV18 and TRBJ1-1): NAGVMQNPRHLVRRRGQEARLRCSPMKGHSHVYWYRQLPEEGLKFMVYLQKENIIDESGMPKERFSAEFPKEGPSILRIQQVVRGDSAAYFCASSPPMYLNTEAFFGQGTRLTVV.

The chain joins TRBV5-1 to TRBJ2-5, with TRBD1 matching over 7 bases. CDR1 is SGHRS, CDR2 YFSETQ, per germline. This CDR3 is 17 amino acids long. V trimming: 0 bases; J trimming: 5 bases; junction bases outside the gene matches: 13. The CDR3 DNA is TGCGCCAGCAGCTTGGCGATAGGGGGCGCAGGTATGGAGACCCAGTACTTC. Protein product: CASSLAIGGAGMETQYF.

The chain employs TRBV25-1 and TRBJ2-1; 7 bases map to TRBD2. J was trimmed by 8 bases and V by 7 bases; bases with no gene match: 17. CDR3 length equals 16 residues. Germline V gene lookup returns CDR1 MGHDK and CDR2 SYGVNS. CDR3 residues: CASTSKGRATGDEQFF. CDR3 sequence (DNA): TGTGCCAGCACCTCTAAAGGGAGGGCGACCGGGGATGAGCAGTTCTTC.

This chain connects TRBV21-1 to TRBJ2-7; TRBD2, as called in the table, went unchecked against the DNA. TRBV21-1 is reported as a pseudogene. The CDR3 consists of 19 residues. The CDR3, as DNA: TGTGCCAGCAGCAACCCCCCTCTGCGGACTAGCGGGGGAACCTACGAGCAGTACTTC. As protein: CASSNPPLRTSGGTYEQYF.

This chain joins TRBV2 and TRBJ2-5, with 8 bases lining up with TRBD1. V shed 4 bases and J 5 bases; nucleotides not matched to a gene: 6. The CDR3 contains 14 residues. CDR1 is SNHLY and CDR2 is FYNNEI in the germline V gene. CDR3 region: CASSGQGAGETQYF. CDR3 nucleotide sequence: TGTGCCAGCAGTGGCCAGGGGGCAGGGGAGACCCAGTACTTC.

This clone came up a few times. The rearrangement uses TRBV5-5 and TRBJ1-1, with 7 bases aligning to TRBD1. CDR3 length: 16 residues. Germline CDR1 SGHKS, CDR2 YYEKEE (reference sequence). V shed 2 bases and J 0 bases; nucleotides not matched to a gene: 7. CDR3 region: CASSFRQGGLNTEAFF. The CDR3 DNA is TGTGCCAGCAGCTTCCGGCAGGGGGGACTGAACACTGAAGCTTTCTTT. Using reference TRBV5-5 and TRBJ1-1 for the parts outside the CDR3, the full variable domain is DAGVTQSPTHLIKTRGQQVTLRCSPISGHKSVSWYQQVLGQGPQFIFQYYEKEERGRGNFPDRFSARQFPNYSSELNVNALLLGDSALYLCASSFRQGGLNTEAFFGQGTRLTVV.

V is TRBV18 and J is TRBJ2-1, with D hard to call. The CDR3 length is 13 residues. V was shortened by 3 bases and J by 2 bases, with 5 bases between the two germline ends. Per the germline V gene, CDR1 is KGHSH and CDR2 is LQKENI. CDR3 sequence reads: CASSPAPYNEQFF. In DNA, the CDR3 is TGTGCCAGCTCACCGGCGCCCTACAATGAGCAGTTCTTC.

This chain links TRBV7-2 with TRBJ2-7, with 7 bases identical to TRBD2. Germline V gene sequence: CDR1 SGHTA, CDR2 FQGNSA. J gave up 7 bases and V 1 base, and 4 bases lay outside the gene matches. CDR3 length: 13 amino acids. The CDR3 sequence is CASSLGREREQYF. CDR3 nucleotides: TGTGCCAGCAGCTTAGGGCGGGAGCGGGAGCAGTACTTC.